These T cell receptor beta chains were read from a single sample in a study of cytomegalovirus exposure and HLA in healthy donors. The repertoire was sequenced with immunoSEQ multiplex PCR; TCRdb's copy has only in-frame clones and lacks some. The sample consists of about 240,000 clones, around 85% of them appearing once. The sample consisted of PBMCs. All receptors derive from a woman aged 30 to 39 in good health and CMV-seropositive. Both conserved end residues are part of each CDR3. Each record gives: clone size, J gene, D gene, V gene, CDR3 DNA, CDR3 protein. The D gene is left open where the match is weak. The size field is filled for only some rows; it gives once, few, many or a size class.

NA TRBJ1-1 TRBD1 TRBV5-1 TGCGCCAGCAGCGCCGACAGGGCGAACACTGAAGCTTTCTTT CASSADRANTEAFF
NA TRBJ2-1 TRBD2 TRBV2 TGTGCCAGCAGTCAACTAGCGGGAGCTTACAATGAGCAGTTCTTC CASSQLAGAYNEQFF
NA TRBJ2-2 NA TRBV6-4 TGTGCCAGCAGTGACGGACAAGTTTCGAACACCGGGGAGCTGTTTTTT CASSDGQVSNTGELFF
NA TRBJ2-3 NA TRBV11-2 TGTGCCAGCAGTCGAGGAGACGGCACGCAGTATTTT CASSRGDGTQYF
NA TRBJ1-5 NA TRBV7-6 TGTGCCAGCAGCTTACCTCATCAGCCCCAGCATTTT CASSLPHQPQHF
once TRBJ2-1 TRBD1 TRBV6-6 TGTGCCAGCAGTTACACAGGACAGGGTGTCTACAATGAGCAGTTCTTC CASSYTGQGVYNEQFF
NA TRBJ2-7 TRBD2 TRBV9 TGTGCCAGCAGCGGTCTTAGCGGGAGTGTCTACGAGCAGTACTTC CASSGLSGSVYEQYF
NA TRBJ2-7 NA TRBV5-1 TGCGCCAGCAGCAGCCATTTTGGCTCCTACGAGCAGTACTTC CASSSHFGSYEQYF
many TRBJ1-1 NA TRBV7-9 TGTGCCAGCACCGTAATGAACACTGAAGCTTTCTTT CASTVMNTEAFF
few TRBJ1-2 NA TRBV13 TGTGCCAGCAGCTTAGGCAGGATCTATGGCTACACCTTC CASSLGRIYGYTF
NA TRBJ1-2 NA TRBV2 TGTGCCAGCAGTCTTCGGACAGAAGTCTATGGCTACACCTTC CASSLRTEVYGYTF
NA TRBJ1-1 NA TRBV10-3 TGTGCCATCAGTGAGTCGACAGCCATGAACACTGAAGCTTTCTTT CAISESTAMNTEAFF
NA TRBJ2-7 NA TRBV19 TGTGCCAGTACTCAGTCTGGGGGCCCAACCTACGAGCAGTACTTC CASTQSGGPTYEQYF
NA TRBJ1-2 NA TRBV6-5 TGTGCCAGCAGATCCGGGACACCTCAATATGGCTACACCTTC CASRSGTPQYGYTF
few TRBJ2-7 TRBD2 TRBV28 TGTGCCAGCATTGGGACTAGCGGCTTGCCCTACGAGCAGTACTTC CASIGTSGLPYEQYF
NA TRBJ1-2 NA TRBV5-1 TGCGCCAGCAGCCGTGATATTGACTCCTTCGGGGGCTACACCTTC CASSRDIDSFGGYTF
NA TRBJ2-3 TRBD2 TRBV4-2 TGTGCCAGCAGCCAAGAAGCGGGAGACCCTACAGATACGCAGTATTTT CASSQEAGDPTDTQYF
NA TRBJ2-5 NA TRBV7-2 TGTGCCAGCAGCTTAGAGGCAGAGGGGACCCAGTACTTC CASSLEAEGTQYF
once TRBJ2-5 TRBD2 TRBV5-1 TGCGCCAGCAGCTTGGTTAGCGGGAGTTGGGAGACCCAGTACTTC CASSLVSGSWETQYF
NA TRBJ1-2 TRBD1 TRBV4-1 TGCGCCAGCAGCCAAGACCCGGGGACAGACTATGGCTACACCTTC CASSQDPGTDYGYTF
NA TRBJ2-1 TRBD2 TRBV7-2 TGTGCCAGCAGCCGGGCGCCCCCGGGACTAGCGGGAGTGAATGAGCAGTTCTTC CASSRAPPGLAGVNEQFF
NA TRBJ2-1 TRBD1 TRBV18 TGTGCCAGCTCACGGCCCGGGCCCGGACAGGGGGCGATTGAGCAGTTCTTC CASSRPGPGQGAIEQFF
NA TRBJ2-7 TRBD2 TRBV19 TGTGCCAGTAGTATAGCGAAGGGGCTAGCGGGAACCAACTACGAGCAGTACTTC CASSIAKGLAGTNYEQYF
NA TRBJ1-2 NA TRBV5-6 TGTGCCAGCAGCCCCGGGACAAACTATGGCTACACCTTC CASSPGTNYGYTF
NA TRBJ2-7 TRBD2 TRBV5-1 TGCGCCAGCGGCCCGGGAGGCCCCTACGAGCAGTACTTC CASGPGGPYEQYF
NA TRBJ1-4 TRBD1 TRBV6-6 TGTGCCAGCAGTTACCGGGACAGGCTAAATGAAAAACTGTTTTTT CASSYRDRLNEKLFF
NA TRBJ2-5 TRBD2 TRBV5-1 TGCGCCAGCAGCTTGGGGAGCTGGACTAGCGGGAGGGCAGGACAAGAGACCCAGTACTTC CASSLGSWTSGRAGQETQYF
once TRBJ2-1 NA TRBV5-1 TGCGCCAGCAGCTTGTCGCTAGAACCAGTAGATGAGCAGTTCTTC CASSLSLEPVDEQFF
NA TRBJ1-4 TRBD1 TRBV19 TGTGCCAGTCGGGACAGCAAGCAGGAAAAACTGTTTTTT CASRDSKQEKLFF
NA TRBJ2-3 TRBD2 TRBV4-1 TGCGCCAGCAGCCAAGGACTAGCGTTCTCAGATACGCAGTATTTT CASSQGLAFSDTQYF
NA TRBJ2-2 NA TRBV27 TGTGCCAGCAGTTTATTCGACAGGAACACCGGGGAGCTGTTTTTT CASSLFDRNTGELFF
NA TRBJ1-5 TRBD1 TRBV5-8 TGTGCCAGCAGCTTGCACAGGGGAATTGATCAGCCCCAGCATTTT CASSLHRGIDQPQHF
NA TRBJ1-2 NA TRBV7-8 TGTGCCAGCAGCTTAGCGGGGCATGTTGGAGGCTACACCTTC CASSLAGHVGGYTF
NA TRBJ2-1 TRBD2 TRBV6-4 TGTGCCAGCTCCAGACTAGCGGGAGGGCCGGGTGAGCAGTTCTTC CASSRLAGGPGEQFF
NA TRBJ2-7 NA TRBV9 TGTGCCAGCAGCGTAAGGGGACTGGACTACGAGCAGTACTTC CASSVRGLDYEQYF
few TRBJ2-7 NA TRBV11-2 TGTGCCAGCAGCGATCGGGCCGGAGGGTACGAGCAGTACTTC CASSDRAGGYEQYF